A selection of T cell receptor beta chains follows, all from one sample in a study of cytomegalovirus exposure and HLA in healthy donors. This table comes from immunoSEQ multiplex PCR, and its TCRdb copy is limited to in-frame clones, with some not included. The sample records some 170,000 clones, around 87% being singletons. The material sequenced was PBMCs. The receptors were gathered from a woman aged 30 to 39 in good health and CMV-seronegative. Each CDR3 is given with its conserved first and last residue.

v_call: TRBV2; j_call: TRBJ2-2; cdr3_aa: CASTGTLTNTGELFF
v_call: TRBV10-3; j_call: TRBJ2-2; cdr3_aa: CAISGTGVSNTGELFF
v_call: TRBV6-5; j_call: TRBJ2-4; cdr3_aa: CASSSLRGIAKNIQYF
v_call: TRBV5-4; j_call: TRBJ1-2; cdr3_aa: CASSSDSIYGYTF
v_call: TRBV4-2; j_call: TRBJ2-1; cdr3_aa: CASSQTGLAGDNEQFF
v_call: TRBV27; j_call: TRBJ1-1; cdr3_aa: CASSSYRGNTEAFF
v_call: TRBV7-2; j_call: TRBJ2-7; cdr3_aa: CASSFTGAGHEQYF
v_call: TRBV7-9; j_call: TRBJ1-4; cdr3_aa: CASSLVQGAFNEKLFF
v_call: TRBV7-2; j_call: TRBJ2-3; cdr3_aa: CASSSQTSGGADTQYF
v_call: TRBV5-4; j_call: TRBJ2-5; cdr3_aa: CASSLYASGVFKETQYF
v_call: TRBV6-1; j_call: TRBJ1-3; cdr3_aa: CASSPLGNTIYF
v_call: TRBV5-4; j_call: TRBJ1-1; cdr3_aa: CASSLVGLGAGTEAFF
v_call: TRBV11-2; j_call: TRBJ1-1; cdr3_aa: CASSGLRARTEAFF
v_call: TRBV6-1; j_call: TRBJ2-3; cdr3_aa: CASSAGTQHTDTQYF
v_call: TRBV6-5; j_call: TRBJ2-7; cdr3_aa: CASSYRDSEAYEQYF
v_call: TRBV4-3; j_call: TRBJ1-2; cdr3_aa: CASSQDRTGLYGYTF
v_call: TRBV5-1; j_call: TRBJ2-2; cdr3_aa: CASSVSQGAANTGELFF
v_call: TRBV5-1; j_call: TRBJ1-3; cdr3_aa: CASSLAGVLSGNTIYF
v_call: TRBV7-9; j_call: TRBJ2-2; cdr3_aa: CASSGADGSRELFF
v_call: TRBV23-1; j_call: TRBJ1-2; cdr3_aa: CARFFEIQTSDYGYTF
v_call: TRBV12-2; j_call: TRBJ2-3; cdr3_aa: CASRFPGRGLAGHPGDTQYF
v_call: TRBV28; j_call: TRBJ1-1; cdr3_aa: CASRAGTVEAFF
v_call: TRBV27; j_call: TRBJ1-2; cdr3_aa: CASSLSDREVAGYTF
v_call: TRBV9; j_call: TRBJ1-4; cdr3_aa: CASSVEAGEKLFF
v_call: TRBV9; j_call: TRBJ1-2; cdr3_aa: CASSVEGGGFDGYTF
v_call: TRBV5-1; j_call: TRBJ2-2; cdr3_aa: CASSLGGSVTGELFF
v_call: TRBV5-6; j_call: TRBJ2-5; cdr3_aa: CASSFTSGGYQETQYF
v_call: TRBV2; j_call: TRBJ2-1; cdr3_aa: CATQRDRAEANEQFF
v_call: TRBV6-1; j_call: TRBJ1-1; cdr3_aa: CASSEDRRMNTEAFF
v_call: TRBV10-3; j_call: TRBJ1-1; cdr3_aa: CAITGGTEAFF
v_call: TRBV7-2; j_call: TRBJ1-2; cdr3_aa: CASSLRPGQNYGYTF
v_call: TRBV18; j_call: TRBJ2-2; cdr3_aa: CASSPARSSTGELFF
v_call: TRBV11-2; j_call: TRBJ2-7; cdr3_aa: CASTTGGGRGYEQYF
v_call: TRBV27; j_call: TRBJ1-1; cdr3_aa: CASSSLGAREAFF
v_call: TRBV12-5; j_call: TRBJ2-1; cdr3_aa: CASGFYNEQFF
v_call: TRBV7-8; j_call: TRBJ2-5; cdr3_aa: CASSLGIQETQYF
v_call: TRBV27; j_call: TRBJ2-1; cdr3_aa: CASSLNRVGNEQFF
v_call: TRBV5-1; j_call: TRBJ2-1; cdr3_aa: CASSLEGVGGGGYNEQFF
v_call: TRBV19; j_call: TRBJ1-1; cdr3_aa: CASRNHAGRGNTEAFF
v_call: TRBV6-5; j_call: TRBJ2-1; cdr3_aa: CASSLLLSGYNEQFF
v_call: TRBV5-4; j_call: TRBJ2-1; cdr3_aa: CASSLRGAYNEQFF
v_call: TRBV27; j_call: TRBJ1-4; cdr3_aa: CASSYRGRGEKLFF
v_call: TRBV5-6; j_call: TRBJ2-7; cdr3_aa: CASRDSTGTYEQYF
v_call: TRBV5-1; j_call: TRBJ1-1; cdr3_aa: CASSSSGTPNTEAFF
v_call: TRBV5-1; j_call: TRBJ2-1; cdr3_aa: CASSLGLRGMDEQFF
v_call: TRBV6-5; j_call: TRBJ2-3; cdr3_aa: CASSYGGGGSDTQYF
v_call: TRBV5-1; j_call: TRBJ2-3; cdr3_aa: CASSRGTSGADTQYF
v_call: TRBV7-7; j_call: TRBJ2-7; cdr3_aa: CASRPPGGGNSYEQYF
v_call: TRBV5-1; j_call: TRBJ2-7; cdr3_aa: CASSVGLAVGLSYEQYF
v_call: TRBV7-9; j_call: TRBJ1-4; cdr3_aa: CASSPRDQENEKLFF
v_call: TRBV5-1; j_call: TRBJ1-1; cdr3_aa: CASSWGQGKNTEAFF
v_call: TRBV21-1; j_call: TRBJ1-2; cdr3_aa: CASRGGTPNYGYTF
v_call: TRBV5-4; j_call: TRBJ2-2; cdr3_aa: CASSQDGGGTGELFF
v_call: TRBV19; j_call: TRBJ2-7; cdr3_aa: CASSIGRGIFYEQYF
v_call: TRBV18; j_call: TRBJ1-1; cdr3_aa: CASSPGQEMNTEAFF
v_call: TRBV19; j_call: TRBJ2-7; cdr3_aa: CASSTTRLRPYEQYF
v_call: TRBV10-2; j_call: TRBJ2-1; cdr3_aa: CASGGADEQFF